These 20 T cell receptor beta chains were all obtained from the same sample, sequenced in a study of glioma-infiltrating T cells after dendritic cell vaccination. Data came from immunoSEQ multiplex PCR; TCRdb stores just in-frame clones and leaves some out. The profile shows tens of thousands of clones, 85% of them singletons. The sample was blood, taken before dendritic cell vaccination. These receptors came from a human donor with glioblastoma.

This chain uses TRBV5-1 with TRBJ2-5; 7 nucleotides align to TRBD1. Germline V gene sequence: CDR1 SGHRS, CDR2 YFSETQ. J was trimmed by 4 bases and V by 4 bases; bases with no gene match: 7. The CDR3 is 14 residues long. The CDR3 reads CASSLRQGGETQYF. CDR3 DNA sequence: TGCGCCAGCAGCCTTAGACAGGGTGGAGAGACCCAGTACTTC.

Turning to this clone: A much larger clone differs by one base, so this may be a read error. This chain connects TRBV5-1 to TRBJ2-4; D is uncertain. V lost 0 bases and J 3 bases, leaving 4 bases between the germline ends. This CDR3 contains 13 residues. The V gene's germline CDR1 is SGHRS and CDR2 YFSETQ. For the CDR3, the DNA is TGCGCCAGCAGCTTGGACAGCAAAAACATTCAGTACTTC. This encodes CASSLDSKNIQYF.

This clone has a single count. The chain uses TRBV5-1 and TRBJ2-3; D might be TRBD2 (5 bases). Germline V gives CDR1 SGHRS, CDR2 YFSETQ. The CDR3 is made up of 14 amino acids. V gave up 4 bases and J gave up 2 bases, with 11 bases separating them. The CDR3 region has the DNA TGCGCCAGCAGCCGCCCGGGATACACAGATACGCAGTATTTT. It encodes CASSRPGYTDTQYF. Full variable domain (outside the CDR3, taken from reference TRBV5-1 and TRBJ2-3): KAGVTQTPRYLIKTRGQQVTLSCSPISGHRSVSWYQQTPGQGLQFLFEYFSETQRNKGNFPGRFSGRQFSNSRSEMNVSTLELGDSALYLCASSRPGYTDTQYFGPGTRLTVL.

The count of this clone is one. This sample includes further DNA sequences coding for the same CDR3. The chain couples TRBV6-5 to TRBJ2-2, with 7 bases identical to TRBD1. V trimming: 5 bases; J trimming: 5 bases; junction bases outside the gene matches: 5. The CDR3 contains 14 residues. Germline CDR1 reads MNHEY; CDR2 reads SVGAGI. Here the CDR3 DNA reads TGTGCCAGCAGTCCCCCGGGACAGACCGGGGAGCTGTTTTTT. Its protein product is CASSPPGQTGELFF.

V gene TRBV7-7 combines with J gene TRBJ1-1, with TRBD1 matching 7 bases. The CDR3 has 13 residues. Germline V CDR1 and CDR2: SSHAT, FNYEAQ (reference sequence). Germline trimming cut 1 base from V and 7 bases from J; bases unmatched to any gene: 3. CDR3 in amino acids: CASSLGQGDEAFF. The CDR3 DNA sequence: TGTGCCAGCAGCTTAGGACAGGGCGATGAAGCTTTCTTT.

This clone was picked up a small number of times. The V and J genes are TRBV14 and TRBJ2-1, with D possibly being TRBD2 (6 bases). Germline assignment: CDR1 SGHDN and CDR2 FVKESK. This CDR3 comprises 12 residues. Trimming pared 4 bases from V and 12 bases from J, leaving 13 bases between. The CDR3, as DNA: TGTGCCAGCAGCCTAGACCGGAGGGGGCAGTTCTTC. It yields the protein CASSLDRRGQFF.

This clone has a handful of counts. V usage is TRBV6-1 and J usage is TRBJ1-5, with D maybe TRBD1 (6 bases). The germline gives CDR1 MNHNS, CDR2 SASEGT. The CDR3 sequence is 15 residues long. V was pared by 3 bases and J by 5 bases, with 14 bases between. CDR3 protein: CASSDQGQHYQPQHF. The CDR3 DNA follows: TGTGCCAGCAGTGACCAAGGACAGCATTATCAGCCCCAGCATTTT.

V usage is TRBV11-1 and J usage is TRBJ1-4; D is unresolved. V was pared by 3 bases and J by 5 bases, with 13 bases between. Germline V gene data show CDR1 as SGHAT and CDR2 as FQDESV (reference sequence). There are 15 residues in the CDR3. The CDR3 coding sequence is TGTGCCAGCAGCTTCTATTTGGGAGAGAATGAAAAACTGTTTTTT. Translating gives CASSFYLGENEKLFF.

The rearrangement links TRBV5-1 to TRBJ1-1; D might be TRBD1 (6 bases). Germline V lookup: CDR1 SGHRS, CDR2 YFSETQ. The CDR3 has 14 amino acids. Between the trimmed V and J ends, which lost 0 bases and 4 bases, there was a span of 10 bases. CDR3 coding DNA: TGCGCCAGCAGCTTGGAGGGGGGGAGCACTGAAGCTTTCTTT. Protein product: CASSLEGGSTEAFF.

The chain uses TRBV5-1 and TRBJ2-7; D gene unclear. The germline V and J ends were trimmed by 5 bases and 3 bases, with 18 bases remaining between them. CDR3 length: 15 amino acids. Germline V lookup: CDR1 SGHRS, CDR2 YFSETQ. The CDR3 nucleotides are TGCGCCAGCAGGACGGAGCCACAACGAGTCTACGAGCAGTACTTC. This codes for CASRTEPQRVYEQYF.

This sequence joins TRBV6-5 and TRBJ2-7, with 7 nucleotides matching TRBD1. The CDR3 covers 14 residues. CDR1 and CDR2 (germline): MNHEY, SVGAGI. Trimming removed 4 bases from V and 1 base from J; junction bases left unmatched: 4. The CDR3 region is CASSWSGGSYEQYF. In DNA, the CDR3 is TGTGCCAGCAGTTGGTCAGGGGGTTCCTACGAGCAGTACTTC.

V and J are TRBV6-6 and TRBJ1-4; the D gene is possibly TRBD1 (5 bases). The CDR3 has 13 residues. Trimming cost V 5 bases and J 8 bases, with 12 bases left between them. Germline V gene sequence: CDR1 MNHNY, CDR2 SVGAGI (reference sequence). The CDR3 region is CASSIRGEEKLFF. The CDR3 region has the DNA TGTGCCAGCAGTATACGGGGGGAAGAAAAACTGTTTTTT.

In its sample, this clone was seen once. This chain connects TRBV29-1 to TRBJ2-5, with D perhaps matching TRBD2 (6 bases). V lost 4 bases to trimming and J lost 1 base, with 7 bases between them. Germline loops: CDR1 SQVTM, CDR2 ANQGSEA. The CDR3 runs 12 residues. CDR3 nucleotides: TGCAGCGTTGGGGACTTCCAAGAGACCCAGTACTTC. This gives the protein CSVGDFQETQYF.

This clone occurred once. The chain links TRBV7-9 to TRBJ1-5, with TRBD1 matching over 7 bases. Per the germline V gene, CDR1 is SEHNR and CDR2 is FQNEAQ (reference sequence). J lost 6 bases, V lost 3 bases, and 5 bases had no gene match. This CDR3 region has 14 residues. The chain's CDR3 is CASSFQGVAQPQHF. CDR3 in DNA: TGTGCCAGCAGCTTCCAGGGGGTCGCTCAGCCCCAGCATTTT.

The V call is TRBV7-9, the J call TRBJ1-4, with 7 positions matching TRBD1. This CDR3 has 15 residues. Per the germline V gene, CDR1 is SEHNR and CDR2 is FQNEAQ (reference sequence). J was trimmed by 8 bases and V by 1 base; bases with no gene match: 7. In DNA form, the CDR3 reads TGTGCCAGCAGCTTAGGAAGGGGGCATGGGGAAAAACTGTTTTTT. It specifies CASSLGRGHGEKLFF.

This chain connects TRBV20-1 to TRBJ2-5; D is unclear. Germline CDR1 and CDR2: DFQATT and SNEGSKA (reference sequence). This CDR3 spans 11 amino acids. The ends were cut back, 3 bases at V and 10 bases at J, with 12 bases in the middle. CDR3 protein: CSASMLEDQYF. CDR3 coding DNA: TGCAGTGCTAGTATGCTAGAGGACCAGTACTTC.

The chain has TRBV6-1 and TRBJ2-1; a weak D match, TRBD1 (6 bases). The length of the CDR3 is 11 residues. V lost 5 bases, J lost 9 bases, and 8 bases lay in between. CDR1 MNHNS and CDR2 SASEGT come from the germline V gene. In DNA, the CDR3 is TGTGCCAGCAGTTCCAGGGGTGAGCAGTTCTTC. Translation: CASSSRGEQFF.

The rearrangement uses TRBV2 and TRBJ2-3, with TRBD2 matching 9 bases. Trimming cost V 8 bases and J 6 bases; bases outside gene matches: 12. CDR1 and CDR2 (germline): SNHLY, FYNNEI. The CDR3 totals 15 residues. In nucleotides, the CDR3 is TGTGCCAGCCGATGGGGCGGGGGGGCCGAGGATACGCAGTATTTT. It specifies CASRWGGGAEDTQYF.

V gene TRBV29-1 combines with J gene TRBJ2-3, with D perhaps matching TRBD1 (6 bases). The length of the CDR3 is 14 residues. The germline V and J ends were trimmed by 7 bases and 1 base, with 15 bases remaining between them. CDR1 is SQVTM, CDR2 ANQGSEA, per germline. The CDR3 DNA is TGCAGCGCCCATAGGGACATACGCACAGATACGCAGTATTTT. It yields the protein CSAHRDIRTDTQYF.

The V gene is TRBV5-6, the J gene TRBJ1-2; the D gene is possibly TRBD1 (5 bases). V lost 2 bases and J lost 6, with 14 bases in between. Germline CDR1 reads SGHDT; CDR2 reads YYEEEE. This CDR3 has 14 residues. The CDR3 sequence: CASSFLGGENGYTF. The CDR3 DNA reads TGTGCCAGCAGCTTCCTCGGGGGGGAGAATGGCTACACCTTC.